This TCR beta chain was recovered during a study of blood T cell repertoires in COVID-19. Study-wide context: Sites across the United States, Italy and Spain contributed samples from acute and convalescent COVID-19. T cells, B-cell-depleted T cells, or PBMCs supplied cDNA or gDNA.

Methods used by the authors: Amplification with reference gene primers provided the estimates of nucleated cell counts. Sequencing was performed with immunoSEQ multiplex PCR; in TCRdb, only in-frame clones are kept and a portion is missing. D and trimming were read from the DNA, whereas the V and J calls and clone size are those reported in that table. The repertoire holds some 350,000 clones, with about 87% as singletons. J lost 6 bases, V lost 4 bases, and 7 bases had no gene match. This CDR3 has 14 amino acids. Germline CDR1 LGHDT, CDR2 YNNKEL (reference sequence). The TCR comes from a human donor in a cohort sampled during active COVID-19. The rearrangement joins TRBV3-1 (or the pseudogene TRBV3-2) to TRBJ1-2; 8 nucleotides agree with TRBD1. The sequenced sample consisted of peripheral blood. The DNA of the CDR3 is TGTGCCAGCAGCCCCTCTGACAGGGGCCATGGCTACACCTTC. It is translated as CASSPSDRGHGYTF.